This T cell receptor beta chain stems from a study of CD8 T cells in Susac syndrome. This clonotype was counted a few times. Random hexamers were used to reverse transcribe an amount of 0.5 to 1 ug RNA. Amplification of TCR beta CDR3 across 54 Vbeta and 13 Jbeta was performed with immunoSEQ multiplex PCR. TCRdb fed the immunoSEQ multiplex PCR reads into MiXCR, producing one record per CDR3 protein. The table includes fewer than 350,000 distinct CDR3 sequences, 85% detected once. Negative isolation yielded the CD8+ and CD4+ T cells, while FACS enriched the TEMRA cells. Germline V gene sequence: CDR1 SGHTA, CDR2 FQGNSA. CDR3 length: 14 residues. V shed 2 bases and J 6 bases; nucleotides not matched to a gene: 3.

The sequence was collected from a human donor with multiple sclerosis. Sample: CD8+ T cells from PBMCs. The J gene is TRBJ2-1, the V gene TRBV7-2, with TRBD2 matching over 8 bases. DNA for the CDR3: TGTGCCAGCAGCTTAACCCTAGCGGGCAATGAGCAGTTCTTC. Amino acids: CASSLTLAGNEQFF.